These 14 T cell receptor beta chains were all obtained from the same sample, sequenced in a study of tumor-infiltrating lymphocytes in primary liver carcinoma. Germline DNA was also extracted, and blood RNA was taken from unsorted whole blood. cDNA specific to TCR beta was made from around 470 ng of total RNA, with a constant-region primer employed for priming. TCR beta libraries came from three nested multiplex PCR rounds using slightly modified ARM-PCR. PCR rounds one and two used TRBV1-TRBV30 forward primers with a C-beta reverse primer for around 11 cycles each. Via MiXCR, TCRdb re-called the multiplex PCR reads, giving one row per CDR3 protein. The top ten clones hold roughly 7% of a sample with fewer than 250,000 distinct CDR3 sequences, approximately 65% of them seen once. Sequencing input: peripheral blood. All receptors derive from a woman aged 60-75 years with primary liver carcinoma and hepatitis B virus infection.

A remark on this clonotype: A read error may explain this, as a much larger clone is one base away. The gene calls are TRBV11-2 and TRBJ2-7, with TRBD2 matching over 7 bases. The CDR3 spans 15 residues. Germline CDR1 is SGHAT and CDR2 is FQNNGV. The V segment lost 4 bases and the J segment 3 bases; nucleotides outside the gene matches: 9. CDR3 in amino acids: CASSSTGTKSYEQYF. DNA of the CDR3: TGTGCCAGCAGCTCTACCGGGACTAAGAGCTACGAGCAGTACTTC.

This clonotype is a singleton in its sample. This chain joins TRBV6-1 and TRBJ2-2, with TRBD2 matching over 9 bases. This CDR3 comprises 16 residues. Germline CDR1 MNHNS, CDR2 SASEGT. V was pared by 4 bases and J by 9 bases, with 12 bases of the junction left unmatched. The CDR3 loop reads CASSVEGLARGRELFF. The CDR3 DNA reads TGTGCCAGCAGTGTCGAGGGACTAGCAAGGGGCAGGGAGCTGTTTTTT.

As to this clonotype: The junction departs from germline at one end; a sequencing error may be responsible. V and J are TRBV28 and TRBJ2-7; no definite D call. The CDR3 runs to 15 residues. Germline V gene data show CDR1 as MDHEN and CDR2 as SYDVKM. CDR3 sequence reads: CASSFIGSGAYVQYF. CDR3 sequence (DNA): TGTGCCAGCAGTTTTATCGGATCTGGCGCCTACGTGCAGTACTTC.

This chain uses TRBV4-1 with TRBJ2-1, with D unclear. Trimming removed 4 bases from V and 4 bases from J, with 17 bases in between. The CDR3 is made up of 16 amino acids. From germline, CDR1 is MGHRA and CDR2 YSYEKL. The CDR3 region has the DNA TGCGCCAGCAGCCCAAGTCACAAGGTGAAGTACAATGAGCAGTTCTTC. Protein product: CASSPSHKVKYNEQFF.

Worth noting for this clonotype: The conserved final phenylalanine or tryptophan is absent from the CDR3, which likely points to a read error. The DNA is left out, because the CDR3 cannot be placed on it with certainty; the CDR3 is given as TCRdb lists it. The chain carries TRBV12-3 or TRBV12-4 and TRBJ2-1; whether TRBD1, the table's D call, matches the DNA was not checked. The CDR3 is 14 amino acids long, termini counted. CDR3 sequence reads: CASSLLGQGASLDS.

For this clonotype: A clone one base away is much larger, so this may be a read error. V usage is TRBV7-9 and J usage is TRBJ2-2, with D possibly being TRBD2 (5 bases). With 11 bases removed from V and 6 bases from J, the gap between germline ends came to 22 bases. This CDR3 has 15 amino acids. Germline CDR1 and CDR2: SEHNR and FQNEAQ (reference sequence). CDR3 bases: TGTGCCGCAGCGGCCTTCCGCGGGTGGGCCGGGGAGCTGTTTTTT. Its translation: CAAAAFRGWAGELFF.

The count of this clonotype is one. The CDR3 does not close with the conserved phenylalanine or tryptophan, likely indicating a read error. The J gene is TRBJ2-4, the V gene TRBV11-2; no firm D call. This CDR3 comprises 13 residues. CDR1 is SGHAT and CDR2 is FQNNGV in the germline V gene. The CDR3 protein is CVSSWGVKTIQYY. In DNA form, the CDR3 reads TGTGTCAGCAGCTGGGGTGTCAAAACCATTCAGTACTAC.

Regarding this clonotype: The junction departs from the called germline gene at one end, perhaps through a read error. The genes are TRBV11-3 and TRBJ2-1; TRBD2 aligns across 10 bases. The germline gives CDR1 SGHNT, CDR2 YENEEA. The CDR3 has 15 amino acids. CDR3 sequence (DNA): TGTGCCAGCAGCCTAGGGACTAGCGATATCAATGAGCAGGTCTTC. It yields the protein CASSLGTSDINEQVF.

The DNA of the CDR3 is TGCGCCAGCAGAATAGGACTGGCGCGGTCTTACGATGAGCAGTTCTTC. Translated, it gives CASRIGLARSYDEQFF. The genes are TRBV5-1 and TRBJ2-1, with TRBD2 as a possible D gene (5 bases). CDR3 length equals 16 residues. V lost 5 bases and J lost 8, with 23 bases in between. Per germline, CDR1 SGHRS and CDR2 YFSETQ.

This clonotype occurred many times. The V gene is TRBV6-1, the J gene TRBJ2-7; 10 positions match TRBD1. CDR1 MNHNS and CDR2 SASEGT come from the germline V gene. The CDR3 is 16 residues long. V trimming: 8 bases; J trimming: 7 bases; junction bases outside the gene matches: 17. The CDR3 loop is CASAYFLGQGSREQYF. Written as DNA, the CDR3 is TGTGCCAGCGCGTATTTTTTGGGACAGGGGTCGCGGGAGCAGTACTTC.

Of note for this clonotype: Germline is not matched at one junction end, which may reflect a read error. The chain links TRBV4-1 to TRBJ2-3; TRBD2 is a possible D gene (6 bases). Germline loops: CDR1 MGHRA, CDR2 YSYEKL. This CDR3 contains 18 residues. CDR3 in amino acids: CASSQVRVVGGIGDTQYF. The DNA of the CDR3 is TGCGCCAGCAGCCAAGTCCGGGTAGTGGGGGGAATAGGAGATACACAGTATTTT.

To note about this clonotype: A read error is possible here, since a much larger clone lies one base away. The rearrangement links TRBV29-1 to TRBJ2-6, with D perhaps assigned TRBD1 or TRBD2 (5 bases each). Germline assignment: CDR1 SQVTM and CDR2 ANQGSEA. Trimming cost V 4 bases and J 0 bases, with 7 bases left between them. The CDR3 contains 14 residues. The CDR3 DNA sequence: TGCAGCGTTGGGGGGAACTCTGGGGCCAACGTCCTGACTTTC. It yields the protein CSVGGNSGANVLTF.

Notes on this clonotype: The junction departs from germline at one end; a sequencing error may be responsible. The chain is built from TRBV5-5 and TRBJ2-7, with D possibly matching TRBD2 (5 bases). This CDR3 spans 15 amino acids. Germline-derived CDR1 and CDR2 are SGHKS and YYEKEE (reference sequence). In DNA, the CDR3 is TGTGTCAGCAGCTTATCCCTAGCCGTATCCTACGAGCAGTACTTC. Amino acid sequence: CVSSLSLAVSYEQYF.

A note on this clonotype: The junction differs from germline at one of its ends, possibly a read error. The gene calls are TRBV11-2 and TRBJ2-7; D gene unclear. The CDR3 runs to 12 residues. Germline V lookup: CDR1 SGHAT, CDR2 FQNNGV. The CDR3: CASTDYGAEHCF. The CDR3 bases are TGTGCCAGCACCGATTATGGTGCCGAGCACTGCTTC. The entire variable domain, with the rest obtained from reference TRBV11-2 and TRBJ2-7, is as follows: EAGVAQSPRYKIIEKRQSVAFWCNPISGHATLYWYQQILGQGPKLLIQFQNNGVVDDSQLPKDRFSAERLKGVDSTLKIQPAKLEDSAVYLCASTDYGAEHCFGPGTRLTVT.